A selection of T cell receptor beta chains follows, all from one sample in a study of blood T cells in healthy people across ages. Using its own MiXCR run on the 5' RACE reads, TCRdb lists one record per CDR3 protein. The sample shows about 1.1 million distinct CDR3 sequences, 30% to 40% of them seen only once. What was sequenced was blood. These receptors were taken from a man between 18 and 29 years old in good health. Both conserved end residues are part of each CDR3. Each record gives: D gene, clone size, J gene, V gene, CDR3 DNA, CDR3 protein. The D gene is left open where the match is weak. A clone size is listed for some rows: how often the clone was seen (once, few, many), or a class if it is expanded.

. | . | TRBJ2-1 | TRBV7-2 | TGTGCCAGCAGCTTAGCTCAGGGTCTAAACAATGAGCAGTTCTTC | CASSLAQGLNNEQFF
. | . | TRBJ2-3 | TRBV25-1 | TGTGCCAGCAGTGCCAGGACAGGGCGGGGGAGCACAGATACGCAGTATTTT | CASSARTGRGSTDTQYF
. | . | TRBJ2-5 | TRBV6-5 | TGTGCCAGCAGTTACTCGGCAGACCAAGAGACCCAGTACTTC | CASSYSADQETQYF
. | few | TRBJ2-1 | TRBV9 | TGTGCCAGCAGCCGGGACACCCTGTCCCACAATGAGCAGTTCTTC | CASSRDTLSHNEQFF
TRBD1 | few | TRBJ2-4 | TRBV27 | TGTGCCAGCAGTTTATCAGGGGGCGGGTCCAAAAACATTCAGTACTTC | CASSLSGGGSKNIQYF
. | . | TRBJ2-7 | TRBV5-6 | TGTGCCAGCAGCTTGGGCACCCACAATGAGCAGTACTTC | CASSLGTHNEQYF
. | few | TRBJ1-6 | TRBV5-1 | TGCGCCAGCAGCTTGGCCTTGGGTAATTCACCCCTCCACTTT | CASSLALGNSPLHF
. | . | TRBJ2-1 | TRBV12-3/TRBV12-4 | TGTGCCAGCAGTCCCCTAGGGCGAGAGACCCAGTTCTTC | CASSPLGRETQFF
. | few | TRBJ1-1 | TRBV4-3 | TGCGCCAGCAGCGCGTGGCGAAACACTGAAGCTTTCTTT | CASSAWRNTEAFF
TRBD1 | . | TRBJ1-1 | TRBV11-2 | TGTGCCAGCAGGCAGGGGGAGACTGAAGCTTTCTTT | CASRQGETEAFF
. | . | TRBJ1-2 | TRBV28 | TGTGCCAGCAGACCCCTTAACTATGGCTACACCTTC | CASRPLNYGYTF
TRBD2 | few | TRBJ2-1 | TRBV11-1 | TGTGCCAGCAGCTCTCCCCGGGGGCTAGCGGGTTCGTTGGGGGATGAGCAGTTCTTC | CASSSPRGLAGSLGDEQFF
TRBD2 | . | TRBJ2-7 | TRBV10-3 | TGTGCCATCAGTGTGGGACTAGCGGGGGTAAATGAGCAGTACTTC | CAISVGLAGVNEQYF
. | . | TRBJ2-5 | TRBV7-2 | TGTGCCAGCAGCGCGGCAGGGGTAGGGCAAGAGACCCAGTACTTC | CASSAAGVGQETQYF
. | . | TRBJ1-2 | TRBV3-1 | TGTGCCAGCAGCCAAGATTGCCGCTACACCTTC | CASSQDCRYTF
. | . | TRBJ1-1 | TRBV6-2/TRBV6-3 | TGTGCCAGCAGTCGCCAGGGCGGTGGTGAAGCTTTCTTT | CASSRQGGGEAFF
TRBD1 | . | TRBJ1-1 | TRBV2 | TGTGCCAGCAGTTCCGGGACAGGGGCAAGGGGGACTGAAGCTTTCTTT | CASSSGTGARGTEAFF
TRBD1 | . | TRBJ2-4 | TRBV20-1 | TGCAGTGCTAGTCGTACAGGGGGCTGGGCCAAAAACATTCAGTACTTC | CSASRTGGWAKNIQYF
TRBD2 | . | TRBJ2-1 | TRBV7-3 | TGTGCCAGCAGCCCAAGGACTAGTCAGGGTGAGCAGTTCTTC | CASSPRTSQGEQFF
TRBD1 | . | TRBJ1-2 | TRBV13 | TGTGCCAGCAGCCCTACCCGGCAGGGGGGATATGGCTACACCTTC | CASSPTRQGGYGYTF
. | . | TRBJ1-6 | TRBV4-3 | TGCGCCAGCAGCCAAGTACAATCCTCTACTTCACCCCTCCACTTT | CASSQVQSSTSPLHF
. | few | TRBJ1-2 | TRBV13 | TGTGCCAGCAGCTCCCGGACAGTCGACTATGGCTACACCTTC | CASSSRTVDYGYTF
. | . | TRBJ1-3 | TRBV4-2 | TGTGCCAGCAGCCAAGCGAGCTCTGGAAACACCATATATTTT | CASSQASSGNTIYF
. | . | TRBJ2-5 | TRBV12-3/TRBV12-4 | TGTGCCAGCAGTTTGTCGGGGGGCCTGAAGACCCAGTACTTC | CASSLSGGLKTQYF
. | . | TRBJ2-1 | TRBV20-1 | TGCAGTGCTAACAGACAGTTGACTTACAATGAGCAGTTCTTC | CSANRQLTYNEQFF
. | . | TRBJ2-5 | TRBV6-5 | TGTGCCAGCAGTTACTCCCTAAATCAAGAGACCCAGTACTTC | CASSYSLNQETQYF
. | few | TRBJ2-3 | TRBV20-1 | TGCAGTGCTAGATCAATAGATACGCAGTATTTT | CSARSIDTQYF
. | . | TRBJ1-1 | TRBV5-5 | TGTGCCAGCAGCAGACGGGGTGGGGGCACGGACACTGAAGCTTTCTTT | CASSRRGGGTDTEAFF
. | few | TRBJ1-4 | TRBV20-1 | TGCAGTGCTAGAGAGGCGGCGGTCGAAAAACTGTTTTTT | CSAREAAVEKLFF